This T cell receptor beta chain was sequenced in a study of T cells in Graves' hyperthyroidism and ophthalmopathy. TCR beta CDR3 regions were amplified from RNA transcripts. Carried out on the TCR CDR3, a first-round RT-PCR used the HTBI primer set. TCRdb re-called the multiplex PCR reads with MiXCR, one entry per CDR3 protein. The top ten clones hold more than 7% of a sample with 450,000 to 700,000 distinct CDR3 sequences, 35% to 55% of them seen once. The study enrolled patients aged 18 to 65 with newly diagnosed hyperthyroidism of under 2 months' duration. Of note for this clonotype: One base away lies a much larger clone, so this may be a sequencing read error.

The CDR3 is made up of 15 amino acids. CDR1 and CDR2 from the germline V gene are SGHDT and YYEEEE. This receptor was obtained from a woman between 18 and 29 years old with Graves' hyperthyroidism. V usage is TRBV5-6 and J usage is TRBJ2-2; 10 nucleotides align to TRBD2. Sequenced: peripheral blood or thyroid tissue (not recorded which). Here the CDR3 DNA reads TGTGCCAGCAGTCCGCGACTAGCGGGTGACGGGGGGCTGTTTTTT. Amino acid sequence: CASSPRLAGDGGLFF. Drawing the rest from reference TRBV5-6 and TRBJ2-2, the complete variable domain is DAGVTQSPTHLIKTRGQQVTLRCSPKSGHDTVSWYQQALGQGPQFIFQYYEEEERQRGNFPDRFSGHQFPNYSSELNVNALLLGDSALYLCASSPRLAGDGGLFFGEGSRLTVL.